This T cell receptor beta chain was sequenced during a study of blood T cell repertoires in COVID-19. In germline, CDR1 is LNHNV, CDR2 YYDKDF (reference sequence). The trim removed 3 bases at V and 6 bases at J, leaving 2 bases unmatched. This CDR3 has 14 amino acids. Data came from immunoSEQ multiplex PCR; TCRdb stores just in-frame clones and leaves some out. The table records fewer than 200,000 clones, 84% of them present only once. Sequenced input: PBMCs or T cells enriched from blood (not recorded which). The rearrangement uses TRBV15 and TRBJ2-2; 9 bases agree with TRBD1. The receptor was derived from a middle-aged man who had recovered from COVID-19. In DNA form, the CDR3 reads TGTGCCACCAGCAGGGACAGGGGCGCCGGGGAGCTGTTTTTT. It specifies CATSRDRGAGELFF.